What follows are 17 T cell receptor beta chains derived from one specimen sequenced in a study of regulatory T cells in long-lasting Graves disease. Time point here: newly diagnosed GD, antithyroid drugs for less than 3 months. Preparation of the TCR library used RNA extracted from PBMCs. Sequencing libraries for TCR beta were prepared with iRepertoire HTBI primers and Arm-PCR of CDR3 regions. Each CDR3 protein gets one entry after TCRdb re-called the multiplex PCR reads with MiXCR. The table lists about 350,000 distinct CDR3 sequences, 15% to 20% of them singletons. These data were likewise used in another study, on T cells in Graves' hyperthyroidism and ophthalmopathy.

The starting material was peripheral blood mononuclear cells (PBMCs), obtained at new diagnosis, from a patient treated with antithyroid drugs. These receptors were obtained from a woman aged 18-29 years with Graves disease.

This clonotype was found many times. The V gene is TRBV2, the J gene TRBJ2-1; D not certain. Germline lookup yields CDR1 SNHLY and CDR2 FYNNEI. This CDR3 is built from 12 residues. V lost 6 bases to trimming and J lost 6 bases, with 9 bases between them. CDR3 protein: CASREQVNEQFF. The CDR3 coding sequence is TGTGCCAGCAGAGAGCAGGTCAATGAGCAGTTCTTC.

A remark on this clonotype: This clone may be a read error of a much larger clone one base away. The genes are TRBV12-5 and TRBJ2-2; 7 bases agree with TRBD1. CDR1 and CDR2 from the germline V gene are LGHNT and FRNRAP. The CDR3 loop spans 16 amino acids. Germline trimming cut 2 bases from V and 5 bases from J; bases unmatched to any gene: 8. In DNA form, the CDR3 reads TGTGCTAGTGGTTTGCTCCCAGGGGGTTCAACCGGGGAGCTGTTTTTT. This encodes CASGLLPGGSTGELFF.

For this clonotype: A read error is possible here, since a much larger clone lies one base away. The chain couples TRBV7-9 to TRBJ1-4; TRBD1 agrees at 7 bases. CDR1 and CDR2 from the germline V gene are SEHNR and FQNEAQ (reference sequence). This CDR3 region has 15 residues. V gave up 5 bases and J gave up 7 bases; unmatched junction bases: 10. The CDR3 DNA reads TGTGCCAGCAGCGCCGGGACCAGGGGGGGTGAAAAACTGTTTTTT. It codes for CASSAGTRGGEKLFF. Full variable domain (remainder filled in from reference TRBV7-9 and TRBJ1-4): DTGVSQNPRHKITKRGQNVTFRCDPISEHNRLYWYRQTLGQGPEFLTYFQNEAQLEKSRLLSDRFSAERPKGSFSTLEIQRTEQGDSAMYLCASSAGTRGGEKLFFGSGTQLSVL.

Many counts were recorded for this clonotype. The genes are TRBV30 and TRBJ2-7, with 8 bases matching TRBD1. J was trimmed by 5 bases and V by 4 bases; bases with no gene match: 4. Germline V gene data show CDR1 as GTSNPN and CDR2 as SVGIG (reference sequence). The CDR3 covers 12 residues. The CDR3 region has the DNA TGTGCCTGGACAGGGGGCCACGACGAGCAGTACTTC. Translation: CAWTGGHDEQYF.

In its sample, this clonotype was seen many times. The chain recombines TRBV5-1 with TRBJ2-3; D gene unclear. The germline V gene has CDR1 SGHRS and CDR2 YFSETQ. The CDR3 consists of 16 residues. The V gene lost 4 bases and the J gene lost 3 bases, with 18 bases spanning the gap. Written as DNA, the CDR3 is TGCGCCAGCAGCCCTGAAGACCGGGTTCCTACAGATACGCAGTATTTT. It yields the protein CASSPEDRVPTDTQYF. Full variable domain (outside the CDR3, taken from reference TRBV5-1 and TRBJ2-3): KAGVTQTPRYLIKTRGQQVTLSCSPISGHRSVSWYQQTPGQGLQFLFEYFSETQRNKGNFPGRFSGRQFSNSRSEMNVSTLELGDSALYLCASSPEDRVPTDTQYFGPGTRLTVL.

Ten or more counts support this clonotype. V is TRBV10-1 and J is TRBJ1-5; D is unresolved. Germline CDR1 is WNHNN and CDR2 is SYGVQD (reference sequence). The CDR3 runs to 12 residues. V was trimmed by 3 bases and J by 5 bases, leaving 5 bases between them. Written as DNA, the CDR3 is TGCGCCAGCAGTGAAAGGGATCAGCCCCAGCATTTT. This gives the protein CASSERDQPQHF.

The table lists this clonotype with many counts. V is TRBV5-1 and J is TRBJ2-1, with D possibly matching TRBD2 (6 bases). The CDR3 is 15 amino acids. V gave up 0 bases and J gave up 4 bases, with 11 bases separating them. Germline V gene data show CDR1 as SGHRS and CDR2 as YFSETQ. CDR3 sequence reads: CASSLGGVGYNEQFF. The CDR3 bases are TGCGCCAGCAGCTTGGGGGGGGTCGGGTACAATGAGCAGTTCTTC.

In this sample, this clonotype turned up many times. The chain is built from TRBV3-1 and TRBJ2-7, with TRBD2 identical over 10 bases. There are 16 residues in the CDR3. The V gene's germline CDR1 is LGHDT and CDR2 YNNKEL (reference sequence). V trimming: 4 bases; J trimming: 7 bases; junction bases outside the gene matches: 13. CDR3 sequence (DNA): TGTGCCAGCAGCCTCTGGGGTAGCGGGAGGCTAGAGGAGCAGTACTTC. Translation: CASSLWGSGRLEEQYF.

This clonotype appeared many times. The chain is built from TRBV9 and TRBJ2-7; unclear D gene. V was cut by 0 bases and J by 1 base, with 5 bases left in between. The germline V gene encodes CDR1 SGDLS and CDR2 YYNGEE. The CDR3 extends over 13 amino acids. CDR3 sequence: CASSVGYSYEQYF. The CDR3 coding sequence is TGTGCCAGCAGCGTAGGATATTCCTACGAGCAGTACTTC.

This chain joins TRBV19 and TRBJ2-1, with D tentatively TRBD2 (7 bases). The CDR3 is 16 residues long. The germline V gene has CDR1 LNHDA and CDR2 SQIVND (reference sequence). V dropped 5 bases and J dropped 0 bases, with 14 bases sitting between them. CDR3 residues: CASSLDRGASYNEQFF. The CDR3 DNA sequence: TGTGCCAGTAGTCTGGACCGGGGGGCCTCCTACAATGAGCAGTTCTTC.

This clonotype was counted only a few times. The rearrangement links TRBV14 to TRBJ2-2, with 14 positions matching TRBD2. The CDR3 length is 17 residues. CDR1 and CDR2 (germline): SGHDN, FVKESK. Germline trimming cut 5 bases from V and 2 bases from J; bases unmatched to any gene: 4. DNA of the CDR3: TGTGCCAGCAGCTTTGGACTAGCGGGAGGCAACACCGGGGAGCTGTTTTTT. It codes for CASSFGLAGGNTGELFF.

The rearrangement uses TRBV20-1 and TRBJ2-7, with no clear D. Trimming pared 3 bases from V and 1 base from J, leaving 13 bases between. Germline V gives CDR1 DFQATT, CDR2 SNEGSKA (reference sequence). This CDR3 spans 14 amino acids. CDR3 amino acids: CSASGRPKSYEQYF. CDR3 bases: TGCAGTGCTAGCGGGCGCCCGAAATCCTACGAGCAGTACTTC.

This clonotype was seen ten or more times. The V gene is TRBV2, the J gene TRBJ2-1, with a weak D call TRBD2 (5 bases). The CDR3 runs 16 residues. From germline, CDR1 is SNHLY and CDR2 FYNNEI. V lost 4 bases and J 8 bases, leaving 21 bases between the germline ends. The CDR3 here is CASSVRGGLLGDEQFF. CDR3 sequence (DNA): TGTGCCAGCAGTGTGCGAGGAGGCCTCCTCGGAGATGAGCAGTTCTTC.

This clonotype was counted only a few times. The J gene is TRBJ1-5, the V gene TRBV10-3, with TRBD1 identical over 9 bases. V gave up 4 bases and J gave up 8 bases; unmatched junction bases: 9. The CDR3 covers 15 residues. Germline CDR1 is ENHRY and CDR2 is SYGVKD. CDR3 loop: CAISGGDRVGEPQHF. The CDR3 nucleotides are TGTGCCATCAGTGGTGGGGACAGGGTTGGTGAGCCCCAGCATTTT.

Regarding this clonotype: Since a far larger clone is one base different, this is likely a read error. The rearrangement links TRBV2 to TRBJ2-7; either TRBD1 or TRBD2 may supply D (6 bases each). The end of the DNA is better explained by TRBJ2-5, so the J call may be wrong. Germline values: CDR1 SNHLY, CDR2 FYNNEI. The CDR3 has 15 residues. CDR3 sequence (DNA): TGTGCCGGCAGGTTGGAGGGGGGAAGTGGGGAGACCCAGTACTTC. It encodes CAGRLEGGSGETQYF.

The chain carries TRBV20-1 and TRBJ1-2, with 8 bases fitting TRBD1. From germline, CDR1 is DFQATT and CDR2 SNEGSKA (reference sequence). The CDR3 is 15 residues long. The trim removed 5 bases at V and 8 bases at J, leaving 16 bases unmatched. The CDR3 region is CSAQAGGPQRGGYTF. The CDR3 nucleotides are TGCAGTGCTCAAGCAGGGGGCCCCCAGAGGGGCGGCTACACCTTC.

This clonotype was seen ten or more times. One end of the junction does not line up with germline, which may come from a read error. V is TRBV28 and J is TRBJ1-1; 7 bases agree with TRBD1. Per the germline V gene, CDR1 is MDHEN and CDR2 is SYDVKM. This CDR3 has 13 residues. For the CDR3, the DNA is TGTGCCAGCAGTTCGACAGGGAGGGCTGAGGCTTTCTTT. This sequence encodes CASSSTGRAEAFF.